One sample yielded the 23 T cell receptor beta chains listed below, sequenced in a study of control samples from healthy donors and cancer patients. The data were produced by immunoSEQ multiplex PCR, yet TCRdb's version contains in-frame clones alone and is incomplete. The sample has fewer than 20,000 clones, roughly nine tenths seen once. The sequenced material came from PBMCs. The receptor source for this set is a man aged 55 to 70 with head and neck cancer.

The chain uses TRBV6-5 and TRBJ2-1, with 10 positions matching TRBD1. This CDR3 region has 16 residues. J gave up 4 bases and V 4 bases, and 7 bases lay outside the gene matches. Looked up from germline, CDR1 is MNHEY and CDR2 is SVGAGI. The CDR3 loop reads CASSWSDRGLYNEQFF. The CDR3 DNA is TGTGCCAGCAGTTGGTCTGACAGGGGGCTTTACAATGAGCAGTTCTTC.

The CDR3 is CASSRPTVIYF. The DNA for the CDR3 is TGTGCCAGCAGCCGCCCTACGGTCATATATTTT. The rearrangement joins TRBV12-3 or TRBV12-4 to TRBJ1-3; no clear D gene. The V end was cut by 6 bases, the J end by 12 bases, with 12 bases between. The CDR3 is 11 residues long.

This clone was counted a single time. The chain carries TRBV6-5 and TRBJ1-5; D not resolved. The CDR3 is 14 residues long. The V and J ends lost 4 bases and 6 bases respectively, with 13 bases between them. Germline V gene lookup returns CDR1 MNHEY and CDR2 SVGAGI. CDR3 coding DNA: TGTGCCAGCAGTTCCCGACCCCCAGGTCAGCCCCAGCATTTT. Protein product: CASSSRPPGQPQHF.

This chain links TRBV11-2 with TRBJ1-4; 8 nucleotides agree with TRBD1. This CDR3 contains 16 residues. Germline assignment: CDR1 SGHAT and CDR2 FQNNGV. After removal of 1 base from V and 4 bases from J, the junction contained 5 bases not matched to a gene. DNA for the CDR3: TGTGCCAGCAGCTTAGGGACAGGGATAGGTAATGAAAAACTGTTTTTT. The encoded protein is CASSLGTGIGNEKLFF.

V and J are TRBV14 and TRBJ2-7, with D unclear. Germline CDR1 reads SGHDN; CDR2 reads FVKESK. V was cut by 4 bases and J by 2 bases, with 15 bases left in between. CDR3 length equals 15 residues. The CDR3 reads CASSPPHRPPYEQYF. CDR3 in DNA: TGTGCCAGCAGCCCGCCCCACAGACCCCCCTACGAGCAGTACTTC.

By frequency in the sample, this clone is large. The gene calls are TRBV5-1 and TRBJ2-7; D tentatively reads TRBD1 or TRBD2 (6 bases each). The V gene's germline CDR1 is SGHRS and CDR2 YFSETQ. The CDR3 is made up of 14 amino acids. V lost 4 bases to trimming and J lost 5 bases, with 16 bases between them. The CDR3 sequence is CASSVGGVRDEQYF. In DNA form, the CDR3 reads TGCGCCAGCAGCGTGGGGGGCGTAAGAGACGAGCAGTACTTC.

The chain is built from TRBV24-1 and TRBJ1-5; 9 bases map to TRBD1. The CDR3 sequence is 16 residues long. From germline, CDR1 is KGHDR and CDR2 SFDVKD. After removal of 5 bases from V and 3 bases from J, the junction contained 7 bases not matched to a gene. CDR3 amino acids: CATSASGQGDNQPQHF. As DNA, the CDR3 is TGTGCCACCAGTGCCTCGGGACAGGGCGACAATCAGCCCCAGCATTTT.

The V gene is TRBV12-3 or TRBV12-4, the J gene TRBJ1-6; a weak D match, TRBD1 (6 bases). The ends were cut back, 5 bases at V and 10 bases at J, with 12 bases in the middle. The CDR3 runs to 13 residues. This CDR3 is CASSLSGVSPLHF. The CDR3, as DNA: TGTGCCAGCAGTCTCTCAGGGGTCTCACCCCTCCACTTT.

The J gene is TRBJ1-6, the V gene TRBV6-5; 9 bases match TRBD1. The CDR3 contains 16 residues. Trimming cost V 6 bases and J 7 bases; bases outside gene matches: 10. CDR1 and CDR2 from the germline V gene are MNHEY and SVGAGI. The CDR3 loop is CASSYGGDRVNSPLHF. The CDR3 coding sequence is TGTGCCAGCAGCTACGGGGGGGACAGGGTGAATTCACCCCTCCACTTT.

The rearrangement uses TRBV15 and TRBJ2-7, with D tentatively TRBD1 (5 bases). The CDR3 consists of 16 residues. The germline V gene has CDR1 LNHNV and CDR2 YYDKDF (reference sequence). V gave up 0 bases and J gave up 3 bases, with 15 bases separating them. The CDR3 bases are TGTGCCACCAGCAGAGATCGCGCTCAGGGCCTCTACGAGCAGTACTTC. This sequence encodes CATSRDRAQGLYEQYF.

V is TRBV15 and J is TRBJ1-1; the D gene is possibly TRBD1 (6 bases). There are 13 residues in the CDR3. Trimming stripped 1 base from V and 6 bases from J, with 9 bases between. CDR1 LNHNV and CDR2 YYDKDF come from the germline V gene (reference sequence). In DNA, the CDR3 is TGTGCCACCAGCAGAGTTGGGGGCGCTGAAGCTTTCTTT. It encodes CATSRVGGAEAFF.

This rearrangement joins TRBV2 to TRBJ1-4; 7 bases are shared with TRBD1. Germline lookup yields CDR1 SNHLY and CDR2 FYNNEI. The junction had 13 bases not matched to a gene; V was cut back by 7 bases and J by 11 bases. There are 14 residues in the CDR3. DNA of the CDR3: TGTGCCAGCACCCTACCGAGACAGGGCCGGAAACTGTTTTTT. It codes for CASTLPRQGRKLFF.

The genes are TRBV5-6 and TRBJ2-4; no reliable D call. Per germline, CDR1 SGHDT and CDR2 YYEEEE. V was clipped by 0 bases and J by 2 bases, with 9 bases between them. CDR3 length: 15 residues. As DNA, the CDR3 is TGTGCCAGCAGCTTGGGCACCCTGACCAAAAACATTCAGTACTTC. Translating gives CASSLGTLTKNIQYF.

This sequence joins TRBV7-8 and TRBJ2-7; D is uncertain. V was clipped by 5 bases and J by 0 bases, with 11 bases between them. CDR1 and CDR2 from the germline V gene are SGHVS and FQNEAQ. This CDR3 has 14 residues. The CDR3 sequence: CASSPRFLSYEQYF. CDR3 DNA: TGTGCCAGCAGCCCCCGGTTCCTCTCCTACGAGCAGTACTTC.

The rearrangement links TRBV6-5 to TRBJ1-5, with 9 bases that match TRBD1. The CDR3 is 15 amino acids. Germline CDR1 and CDR2: MNHEY and SVGAGI. The ends lost 6 bases at V and 2 bases at J; junction bases unmatched: 5. The CDR3 loop reads CASSKQGAGNQPQHF. The DNA for the CDR3 is TGTGCCAGCAGCAAACAGGGGGCCGGCAATCAGCCCCAGCATTTT.

The chain uses TRBV4-2 and TRBJ2-5, with D possibly matching TRBD1 (5 bases). The CDR3 is 15 residues long. Germline V lookup: CDR1 LGHNA, CDR2 YNFKEQ. The V and J ends lost 0 bases and 7 bases respectively, with 15 bases between them. The CDR3 DNA reads as TGTGCCAGCAGCCAAGAAGTGGGGCCCACGGGGACCCAGTACTTC. It translates to CASSQEVGPTGTQYF.

V is TRBV27 and J is TRBJ2-3; D call uncertain. The CDR3 is 14 residues long. From germline, CDR1 is MNHEY and CDR2 SMNVEV (reference sequence). Trimming cost V 10 bases and J 1 base, with 15 bases left between them. The CDR3 DNA reads TGTGCCACTAAATTCGGGTTGGGCACAGATACGCAGTATTTT. Translated, it gives CATKFGLGTDTQYF.

This clone was seen a few times. The rearrangement uses TRBV19 and TRBJ1-3; weak D call: TRBD1 (5 bases). This CDR3 region has 15 residues. From germline, CDR1 is LNHDA and CDR2 SQIVND (reference sequence). The germline V and J ends were trimmed by 7 bases and 2 bases, with 15 bases remaining between them. The CDR3 region is CASTTDKRAGNTIYF. CDR3 DNA sequence: TGTGCCAGTACCACGGACAAGAGGGCTGGAAACACCATATATTTT. Based on the CDR3 plus reference TRBV19 and TRBJ1-3, the full variable domain is DGGITQSPKYLFRKEGQNVTLSCEQNLNHDAMYWYRQDPGQGLRLIYYSQIVNDFQKGDIAEGYSVSREKKESFPLTVTSAQKNPTAFYLCASTTDKRAGNTIYFGEGSWLTVV.

The rearrangement uses TRBV11-2 and TRBJ1-6; D remains ambiguous. Germline lookup yields CDR1 SGHAT and CDR2 FQNNGV. CDR3 size: 17 residues. V was cut by 0 bases and J by 2 bases, with 11 bases left in between. CDR3: CASSLEYPSTYNSPLHF. The CDR3 region has the DNA TGTGCCAGCAGCTTAGAGTACCCGAGCACCTATAATTCACCCCTCCACTTT.

The rearrangement joins TRBV20-1 to TRBJ1-6; the D gene is possibly TRBD1 (6 bases). Germline loops: CDR1 DFQATT, CDR2 SNEGSKA (reference sequence). The CDR3 covers 15 residues. V was cut by 3 bases and J by 9 bases, with 18 bases left in between. The CDR3 DNA reads TGCAGTGCTAGTGAGGGGGGACCCTGGGGTTCACCCCTCCACTTT. This translates into CSASEGGPWGSPLHF.

The genes are TRBV10-3 and TRBJ1-5; no firm D call. Trimming left V 7 bases short and J 2 bases short, with 12 bases between. The CDR3 is made up of 14 amino acids. From germline, CDR1 is ENHRY and CDR2 SYGVKD. The CDR3 DNA reads as TGTGCCATCACCGGGCCTCGGGGCAATCAGCCCCAGCATTTT. It translates to CAITGPRGNQPQHF.

The rearrangement uses TRBV3-1 (or the pseudogene TRBV3-2) and TRBJ1-5; D ambiguous. Trimming shortened V by 1 base and J by 1 base, and 2 bases separated the two germline ends. The CDR3 is 13 amino acids. The germline gives CDR1 LGHDT, CDR2 YNNKEL (reference sequence). The CDR3 DNA follows: TGTGCCAGCAGCCAAGGGAGCAATCAGCCCCAGCATTTT. The encoded protein is CASSQGSNQPQHF.

This chain uses TRBV5-1 with TRBJ2-3, with 8 bases lining up with TRBD2. Unmatched junction bases numbered 11, after V lost 4 bases and J lost 7 bases. This CDR3 contains 15 residues. Germline V lookup: CDR1 SGHRS, CDR2 YFSETQ. The CDR3 spells CASSNPGTRSNTQYF. DNA for the CDR3: TGCGCCAGCAGCAACCCCGGGACTAGGTCAAATACGCAGTATTTT.